This T cell receptor (beta chain) derives from a study of blood T cell repertoires in COVID-19. Looking at the study overall: The origin of the acute and convalescent COVID-19 samples was the United States, Italy and Spain. From T cells, B-cell-depleted T cells, or PBMCs came the material, which was cDNA or gDNA.

In the authors' methods: Cell counts per sample came from amplifying reference gene primers. Here immunoSEQ multiplex PCR was the method, and the copy in TCRdb shows in-frame clones only, minus some. V and J calls and clone size are given by that table; D and trimming were obtained from the DNA. The table includes 45,000 to 60,000 clones, around 85% detected once. This CDR3 is 13 amino acids long. Germline V CDR1 and CDR2: SNHLY, FYNNEI. Trimming shortened V by 3 bases and J by 2 bases, and 7 bases separated the two germline ends. The TCR comes from a human donor in a cohort sampled during active COVID-19. The genes are TRBV2 and TRBJ1-1, with no clear D. The specimen was peripheral blood. The CDR3 spells CASSERVNTEAFF. DNA of the CDR3: TGTGCCAGCAGTGAGCGGGTTAACACTGAAGCTTTCTTT.